These T cell receptor beta chains were read from a single sample in a study of OX40 agonist ivuxolimab in advanced cancers. Produced via immunoSEQ multiplex PCR; TCRdb's table is partial and in-frame only. The sample has around 79,000 clones, about 89% seen once. The starting material was CD4+ or CD8+ T cells sorted from blood, obtained in a trial of the OX40 agonist ivuxolimab. Source of these receptors: an adult with an advanced solid tumor such as melanoma, head and neck, liver or kidney cancer. The conserved cysteine and the conserved F or W are not part of the CDR3 here. Each record gives: J gene, V gene, clone size, D gene, CDR3 protein. D genes are given only for firm matches. A row's size may be missing; if present it is once, few, many or a size class.

TRBJ1-6 | TRBV4-1 | NA | TRBD1 | ASSRAPSGTGNNSPLH
TRBJ1-5 | TRBV10-3 | NA | TRBD1 | AISPDRGQVRQPQH
TRBJ1-1 | TRBV29-1 | NA | NA | SVDGGVGTEAF
TRBJ2-7 | TRBV7-9 | NA | NA | ASSFEGGIYEQY
TRBJ2-5 | TRBV30 | once | TRBD1 | AASGGAGETQY
TRBJ2-3 | TRBV19 | NA | NA | ASRGWDTQY
TRBJ2-2 | TRBV7-8 | NA | NA | ASSFPGLFTTGELF
TRBJ2-7 | TRBV25-1 | NA | NA | ASSESSRGGYEQY
TRBJ2-7 | TRBV19 | NA | NA | ASKSQISYEQY
TRBJ1-2 | TRBV18 | NA | NA | ASSPDSEFCGYT
TRBJ1-5 | TRBV7-9 | few | TRBD1 | ASSLGQGTNQPQH
TRBJ2-1 | TRBV18 | NA | NA | ASSPRSSSYNEQF
TRBJ1-3 | TRBV30 | NA | NA | AWSVRSNAGNTIY
TRBJ2-7 | TRBV10-2 | NA | NA | ASSESWDLNYEQY
TRBJ2-1 | TRBV6-5 | NA | NA | ASSPGTNEQF
TRBJ2-3 | TRBV5-6 | NA | NA | ASTLATDTQY
TRBJ1-5 | TRBV6-1 | once | NA | ASSEGHQPQH